This T cell receptor (beta chain) was identified in a study of PD-1 blockade in classical Hodgkin lymphoma. In this sample, this clone turned up once. Germline CDR1 is GTSNPN and CDR2 is SVGIG (reference sequence). The CDR3 totals 13 residues. V was clipped by 5 bases and J by 3 bases, with 8 bases between them. All the patients suffered relapse after autologous stem cell transplantation, and brentuximab vedotin exposure differed. Isolation of CD4+ T cells from thawed PBMCs was performed by magnetic negative selection. Produced via immunoSEQ multiplex PCR; TCRdb's table is partial and in-frame only. The sample yields tens of thousands of clones, 70% to 80% seen once.

The chain joins TRBV30 to TRBJ1-6; D possibly corresponds to TRBD1 (6 bases). The sample was CD4+ T cells from blood, taken at baseline. This sequence originates from a human donor with classical Hodgkin lymphoma. This CDR3 is CAWAGHYNSPLHF. The DNA of the CDR3 is TGTGCCTGGGCGGGACACTATAATTCACCCCTCCACTTT.